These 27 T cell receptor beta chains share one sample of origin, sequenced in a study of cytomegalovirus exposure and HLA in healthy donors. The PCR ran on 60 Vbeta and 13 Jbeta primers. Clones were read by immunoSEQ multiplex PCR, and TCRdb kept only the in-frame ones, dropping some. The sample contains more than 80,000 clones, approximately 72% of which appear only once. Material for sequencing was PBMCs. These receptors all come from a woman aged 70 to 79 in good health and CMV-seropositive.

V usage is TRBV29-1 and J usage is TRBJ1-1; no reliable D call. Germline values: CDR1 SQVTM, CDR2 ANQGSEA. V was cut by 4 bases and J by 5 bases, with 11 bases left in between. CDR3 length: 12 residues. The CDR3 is CSVVEGKTEAFF. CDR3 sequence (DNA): TGCAGCGTTGTGGAGGGAAAAACTGAAGCTTTCTTT.

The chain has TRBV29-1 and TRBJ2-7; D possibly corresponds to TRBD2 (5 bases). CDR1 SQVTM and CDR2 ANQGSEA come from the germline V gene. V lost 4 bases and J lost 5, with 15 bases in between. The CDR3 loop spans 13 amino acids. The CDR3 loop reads CSVGIPGFHEQYF. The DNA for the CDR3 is TGCAGCGTTGGTATACCGGGATTCCACGAGCAGTACTTC.

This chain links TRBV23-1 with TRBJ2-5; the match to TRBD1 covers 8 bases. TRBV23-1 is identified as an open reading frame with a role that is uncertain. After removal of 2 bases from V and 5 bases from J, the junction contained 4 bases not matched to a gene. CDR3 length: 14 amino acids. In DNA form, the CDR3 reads TGCGCCAGCAGTCAAGGCAGGGGGCAGGAGACCCAGTACTTC. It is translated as CASSQGRGQETQYF.

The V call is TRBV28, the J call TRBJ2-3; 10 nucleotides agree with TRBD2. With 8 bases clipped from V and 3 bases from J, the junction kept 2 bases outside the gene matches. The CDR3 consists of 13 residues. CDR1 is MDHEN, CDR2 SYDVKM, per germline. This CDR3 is CASGLAETDTQYF. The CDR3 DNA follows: TGTGCCAGCGGACTAGCGGAAACAGATACGCAGTATTTT.

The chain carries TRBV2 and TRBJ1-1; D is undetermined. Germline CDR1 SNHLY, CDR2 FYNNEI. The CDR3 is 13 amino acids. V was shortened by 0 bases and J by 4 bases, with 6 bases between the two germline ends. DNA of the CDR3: TGTGCCAGCAGTGAAGCAGAGGGCACTGAAGCTTTCTTT. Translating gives CASSEAEGTEAFF.

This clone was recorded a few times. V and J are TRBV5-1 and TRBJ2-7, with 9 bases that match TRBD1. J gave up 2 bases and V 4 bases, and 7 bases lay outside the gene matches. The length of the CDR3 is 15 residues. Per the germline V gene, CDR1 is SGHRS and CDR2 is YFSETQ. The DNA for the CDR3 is TGCGCCAGCAGCCCGCCGGGACAGGGAGCCTACGAGCAGTACTTC. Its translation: CASSPPGQGAYEQYF.

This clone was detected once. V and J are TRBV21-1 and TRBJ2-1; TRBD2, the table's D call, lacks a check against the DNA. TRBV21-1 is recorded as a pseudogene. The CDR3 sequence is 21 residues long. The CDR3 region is CASPLPPRLAGPAPEYNEQFF. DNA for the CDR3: TGTGCCAGCCCACTCCCCCCCCGACTAGCGGGTCCCGCCCCTGAATACAATGAGCAGTTCTTC.

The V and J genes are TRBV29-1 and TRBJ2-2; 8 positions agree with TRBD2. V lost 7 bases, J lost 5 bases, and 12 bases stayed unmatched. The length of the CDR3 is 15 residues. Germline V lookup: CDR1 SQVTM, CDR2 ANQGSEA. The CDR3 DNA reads TGCAGCGCTGGACGGGAGGGACTAGGGACCGGGGAGCTGTTTTTT. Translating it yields CSAGREGLGTGELFF.

The CDR3 reads CASSEWQGASSTQYF. CDR3 DNA sequence: TGTGCCAGCAGTGAATGGCAGGGGGCCTCTTCCACCCAGTACTTC. V gene TRBV2 combines with J gene TRBJ2-5; TRBD1 aligns across 8 bases. Germline V CDR1 and CDR2: SNHLY, FYNNEI. V shed 2 bases, J shed 8 bases, and the junction held 10 bases outside the gene matches. The CDR3 spans 15 residues. Full variable domain (outside the CDR3, taken from reference TRBV2 and TRBJ2-5): EPEVTQTPSHQVTQMGQEVILRCVPISNHLYFYWYRQILGQKVEFLVSFYNNEISEKSEIFDDQFSVERPDGSNFTLKIRSTKLEDSAMYFCASSEWQGASSTQYFGPGTRLLVL.

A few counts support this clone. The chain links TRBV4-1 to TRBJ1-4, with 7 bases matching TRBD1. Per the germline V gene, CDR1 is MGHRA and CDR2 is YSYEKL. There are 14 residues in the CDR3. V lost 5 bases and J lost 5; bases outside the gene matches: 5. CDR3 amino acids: CASSYQGGNEKLFF. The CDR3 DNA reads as TGCGCCAGCAGCTATCAGGGGGGCAATGAAAAACTGTTTTTT.

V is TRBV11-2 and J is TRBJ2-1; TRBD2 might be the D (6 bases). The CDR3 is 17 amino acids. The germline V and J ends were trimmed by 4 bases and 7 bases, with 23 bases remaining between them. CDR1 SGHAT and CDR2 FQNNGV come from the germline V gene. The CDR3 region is CASSSLRSEGRWNEQFF. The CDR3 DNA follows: TGTGCCAGCAGCTCATTGCGGTCGGAGGGGCGATGGAATGAGCAGTTCTTC.

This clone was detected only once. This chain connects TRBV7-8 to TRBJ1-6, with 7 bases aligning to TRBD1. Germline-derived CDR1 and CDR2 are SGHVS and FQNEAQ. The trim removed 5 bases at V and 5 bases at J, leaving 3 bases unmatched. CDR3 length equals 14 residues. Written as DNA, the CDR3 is TGTGCCAGCAGCCTGACAGGGAATAATTCACCCCTCCACTTT. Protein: CASSLTGNNSPLHF.

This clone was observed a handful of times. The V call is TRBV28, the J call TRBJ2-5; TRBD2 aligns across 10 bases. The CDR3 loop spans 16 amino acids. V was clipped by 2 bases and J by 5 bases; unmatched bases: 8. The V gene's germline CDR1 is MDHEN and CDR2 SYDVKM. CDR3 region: CASSLGLAGAGETQYF. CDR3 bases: TGTGCCAGCAGTTTAGGGCTAGCGGGGGCTGGGGAGACCCAGTACTTC.

In nucleotides, the CDR3 is TGTGCCGGACTAGCGGGGATCAGCTCCTACAATGAGCAGTTCTTC. Translation: CAGLAGISSYNEQFF. This sequence joins TRBV19 and TRBJ2-1; 12 bases map to TRBD2. CDR3 length equals 15 residues. V trimming: 11 bases; J trimming: 0 bases; junction bases outside the gene matches: 5. The germline V gene encodes CDR1 LNHDA and CDR2 SQIVND (reference sequence).

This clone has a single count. The CDR3 nucleotides read TGTGCCAGCAGACCAAGACTGAAAGAGACCCAGTACTTC. Translation gives CASRPRLKETQYF. The chain combines TRBV11-2 with TRBJ2-5; no firm D call. The CDR3 is 13 residues long. Per the germline V gene, CDR1 is SGHAT and CDR2 is FQNNGV. Trimming stripped 6 bases from V and 3 bases from J, with 11 bases between. The variable domain in full, with the rest retrieved from reference TRBV11-2 and TRBJ2-5, is EAGVAQSPRYKIIEKRQSVAFWCNPISGHATLYWYQQILGQGPKLLIQFQNNGVVDDSQLPKDRFSAERLKGVDSTLKIQPAKLEDSAVYLCASRPRLKETQYFGPGTRLLVL.

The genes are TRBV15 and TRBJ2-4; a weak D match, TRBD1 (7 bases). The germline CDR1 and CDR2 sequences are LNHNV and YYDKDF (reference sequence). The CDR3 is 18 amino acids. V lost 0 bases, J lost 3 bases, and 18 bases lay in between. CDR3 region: CATSRDPAGGTYKNIQYF. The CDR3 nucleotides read TGTGCCACCAGCAGAGATCCGGCAGGGGGGACCTACAAAAACATTCAGTACTTC. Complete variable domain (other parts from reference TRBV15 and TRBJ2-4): DAMVIQNPRYQVTQFGKPVTLSCSQTLNHNVMYWYQQKSSQAPKLLFHYYDKDFNNEADTPDNFQSRRPNTSFCFLDIRSPGLGDTAMYLCATSRDPAGGTYKNIQYFGAGTRLSVL.

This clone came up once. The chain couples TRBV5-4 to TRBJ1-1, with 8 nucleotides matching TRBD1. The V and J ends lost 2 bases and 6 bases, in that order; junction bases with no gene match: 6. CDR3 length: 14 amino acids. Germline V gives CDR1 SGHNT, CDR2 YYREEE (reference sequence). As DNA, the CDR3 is TGTGCCAGCAGCTTAGGACAGGGAAGGGCTGAAGCTTTCTTT. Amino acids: CASSLGQGRAEAFF.

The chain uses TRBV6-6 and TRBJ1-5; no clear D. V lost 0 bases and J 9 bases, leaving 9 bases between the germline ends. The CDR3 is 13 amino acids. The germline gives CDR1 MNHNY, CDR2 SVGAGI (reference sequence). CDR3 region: CASSYSGIWPQHF. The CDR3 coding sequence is TGTGCCAGCAGTTACTCCGGGATTTGGCCCCAGCATTTT.

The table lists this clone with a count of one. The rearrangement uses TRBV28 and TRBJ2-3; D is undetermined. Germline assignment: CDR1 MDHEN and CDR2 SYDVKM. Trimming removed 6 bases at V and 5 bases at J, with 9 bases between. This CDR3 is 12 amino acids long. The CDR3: CASRSSGDTQYF. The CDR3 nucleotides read TGTGCCAGCAGATCCTCAGGAGATACGCAGTATTTT.

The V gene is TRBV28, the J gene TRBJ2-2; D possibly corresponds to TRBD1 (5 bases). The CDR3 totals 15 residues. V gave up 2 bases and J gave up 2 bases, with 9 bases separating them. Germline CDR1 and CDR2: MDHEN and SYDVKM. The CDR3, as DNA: TGTGCCAGCAGTTTAGCTGACAGAAACACCGGGGAGCTGTTTTTT. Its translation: CASSLADRNTGELFF.

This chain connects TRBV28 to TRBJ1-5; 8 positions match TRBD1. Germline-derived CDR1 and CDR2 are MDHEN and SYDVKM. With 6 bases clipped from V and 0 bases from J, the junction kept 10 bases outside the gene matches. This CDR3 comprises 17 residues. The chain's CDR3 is CASSPGQGRYSNQPQHF. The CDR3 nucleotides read TGTGCCAGCAGCCCAGGACAGGGACGGTATAGCAATCAGCCCCAGCATTTT. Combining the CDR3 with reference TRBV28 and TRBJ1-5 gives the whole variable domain DVKVTQSSRYLVKRTGEKVFLECVQDMDHENMFWYRQDPGLGLRLIYFSYDVKMKEKGDIPEGYSVSREKKERFSLILESASTNQTSMYLCASSPGQGRYSNQPQHFGDGTRLSIL.

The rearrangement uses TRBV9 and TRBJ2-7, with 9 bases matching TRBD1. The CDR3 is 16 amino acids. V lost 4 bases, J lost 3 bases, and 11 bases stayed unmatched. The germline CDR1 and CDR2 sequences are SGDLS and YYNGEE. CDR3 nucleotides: TGTGCCAGCAGCAACGACCGGGACAGGGTAAACTACGAGCAGTACTTC. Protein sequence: CASSNDRDRVNYEQYF.

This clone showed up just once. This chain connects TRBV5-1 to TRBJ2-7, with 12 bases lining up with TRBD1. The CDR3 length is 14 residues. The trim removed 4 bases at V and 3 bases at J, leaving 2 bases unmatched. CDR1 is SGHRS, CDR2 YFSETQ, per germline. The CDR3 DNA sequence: TGCGCCAGCAGCGGGACAGGGGGCCTCTACGAGCAGTACTTC. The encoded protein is CASSGTGGLYEQYF.

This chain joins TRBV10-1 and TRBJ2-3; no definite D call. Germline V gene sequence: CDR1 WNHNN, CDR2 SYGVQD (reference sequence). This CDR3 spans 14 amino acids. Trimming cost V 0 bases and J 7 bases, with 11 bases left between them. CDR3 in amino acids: CASSESSRANTQYF. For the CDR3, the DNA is TGCGCCAGCAGTGAGTCGAGTAGAGCGAATACGCAGTATTTT.

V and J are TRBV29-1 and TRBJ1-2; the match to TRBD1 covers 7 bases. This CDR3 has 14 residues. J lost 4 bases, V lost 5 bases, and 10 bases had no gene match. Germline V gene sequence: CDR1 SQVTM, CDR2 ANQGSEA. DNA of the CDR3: TGCAGCGTTATTGAAGGGGGCCAAGGCTATGGCTACACCTTC. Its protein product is CSVIEGGQGYGYTF.

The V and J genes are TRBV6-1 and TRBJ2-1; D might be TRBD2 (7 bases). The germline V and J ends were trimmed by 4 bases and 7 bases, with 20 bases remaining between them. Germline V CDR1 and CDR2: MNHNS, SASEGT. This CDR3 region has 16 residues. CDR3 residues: CASSGGASGRGNEQFF. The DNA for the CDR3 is TGTGCCAGCAGTGGGGGGGCTAGCGGTAGAGGGAATGAGCAGTTCTTC.

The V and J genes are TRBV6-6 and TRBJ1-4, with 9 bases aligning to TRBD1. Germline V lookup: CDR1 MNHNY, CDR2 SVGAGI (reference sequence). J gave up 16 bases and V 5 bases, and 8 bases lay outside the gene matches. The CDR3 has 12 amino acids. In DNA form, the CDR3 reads TGTGCCAGCAGTCCCAACCCGACAGGGGGGTTTTTT. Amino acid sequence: CASSPNPTGGFF.